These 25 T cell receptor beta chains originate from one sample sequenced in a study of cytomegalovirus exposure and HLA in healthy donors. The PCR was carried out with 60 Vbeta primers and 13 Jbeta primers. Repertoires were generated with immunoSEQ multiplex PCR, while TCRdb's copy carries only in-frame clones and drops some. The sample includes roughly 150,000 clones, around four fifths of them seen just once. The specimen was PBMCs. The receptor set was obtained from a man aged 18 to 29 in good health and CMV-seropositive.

The CDR3 reads CASSGPGEGTEAFF. CDR3 nucleotides: TGTGCCAGCTCGGGCCCAGGGGAAGGGACTGAAGCTTTCTTT. The chain combines TRBV18 with TRBJ1-1; a possible D gene is TRBD1 (6 bases). With 6 bases removed from V and 5 bases from J, the gap between germline ends came to 16 bases. The CDR3 runs 14 residues. From germline, CDR1 is KGHSH and CDR2 LQKENI.

This CDR3 reads CASSRNRASPNTEAFF. The CDR3 DNA reads as TGTGCCAGCAGTCGTAACAGGGCTTCCCCGAACACTGAAGCTTTCTTT. This chain uses TRBV2 with TRBJ1-1, with D tentatively TRBD1 (6 bases). Trimming pared 5 bases from V and 1 base from J, leaving 17 bases between. Per the germline V gene, CDR1 is SNHLY and CDR2 is FYNNEI. The CDR3 is 16 residues long.

Written as DNA, the CDR3 is TGTGCCAGCAGCCTAAACCCCTACGAGCAGTACTTC. This codes for CASSLNPYEQYF. V is TRBV5-8 and J is TRBJ2-7; no clear D. The CDR3 loop spans 12 amino acids. Trimming took off 4 bases at V and 2 bases at J, with 7 bases between the two ends. Germline values: CDR1 SGHTS, CDR2 YDEGEE.

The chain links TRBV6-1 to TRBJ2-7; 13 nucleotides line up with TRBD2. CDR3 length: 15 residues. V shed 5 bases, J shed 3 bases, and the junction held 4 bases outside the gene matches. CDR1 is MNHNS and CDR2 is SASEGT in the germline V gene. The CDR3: CASSHRTSGSYEQYF. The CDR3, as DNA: TGTGCCAGCAGTCACCGGACTAGCGGGAGCTACGAGCAGTACTTC.

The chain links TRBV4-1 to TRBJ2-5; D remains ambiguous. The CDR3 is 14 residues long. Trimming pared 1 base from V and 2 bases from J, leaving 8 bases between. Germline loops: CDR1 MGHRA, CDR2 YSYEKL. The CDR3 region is CASSQAYSQETQYF. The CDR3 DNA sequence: TGCGCCAGCAGCCAAGCTTACAGTCAAGAGACCCAGTACTTC.

The CDR3 protein is CASSRGQPTKNTEAFF. DNA of the CDR3: TGTGCCAGCAGTAGGGGACAGCCAACGAAGAACACTGAAGCTTTCTTT. This chain uses TRBV2 with TRBJ1-1, with TRBD1 matching over 7 bases. Losses at the gene ends were 5 bases for V and 1 base for J; bases not matched to a gene: 10. Germline loops: CDR1 SNHLY, CDR2 FYNNEI. CDR3 length equals 16 residues.

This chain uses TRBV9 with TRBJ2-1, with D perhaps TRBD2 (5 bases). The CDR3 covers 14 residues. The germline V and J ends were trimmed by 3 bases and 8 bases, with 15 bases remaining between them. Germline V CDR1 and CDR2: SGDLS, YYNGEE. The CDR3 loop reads CASSDGISGDEQFF. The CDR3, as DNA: TGTGCCAGCAGCGACGGGATTAGTGGTGATGAGCAGTTCTTC.

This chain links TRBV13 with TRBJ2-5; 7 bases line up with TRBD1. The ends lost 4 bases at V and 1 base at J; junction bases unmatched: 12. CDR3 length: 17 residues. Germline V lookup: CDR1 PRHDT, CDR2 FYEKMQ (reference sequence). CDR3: CASSSHPGQRLQETQYF. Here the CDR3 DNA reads TGTGCCAGCAGCTCTCACCCGGGACAGCGTCTCCAAGAGACCCAGTACTTC.

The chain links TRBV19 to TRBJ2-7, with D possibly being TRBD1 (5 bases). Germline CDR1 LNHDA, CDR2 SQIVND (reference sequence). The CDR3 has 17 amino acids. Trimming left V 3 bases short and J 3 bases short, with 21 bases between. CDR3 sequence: CASSMGPLRQKIYEQYF. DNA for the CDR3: TGTGCCAGTAGTATGGGGCCCCTGAGACAGAAAATCTACGAGCAGTACTTC.

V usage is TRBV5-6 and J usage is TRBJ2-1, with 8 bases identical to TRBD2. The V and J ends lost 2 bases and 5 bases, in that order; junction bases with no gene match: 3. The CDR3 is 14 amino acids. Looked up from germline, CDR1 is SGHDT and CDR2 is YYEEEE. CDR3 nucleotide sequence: TGTGCCAGCAGCTTCGGAGCGGGGGACAATGAGCAGTTCTTC. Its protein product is CASSFGAGDNEQFF. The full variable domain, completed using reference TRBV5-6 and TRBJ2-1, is DAGVTQSPTHLIKTRGQQVTLRCSPKSGHDTVSWYQQALGQGPQFIFQYYEEEERQRGNFPDRFSGHQFPNYSSELNVNALLLGDSALYLCASSFGAGDNEQFFGPGTRLTVL.

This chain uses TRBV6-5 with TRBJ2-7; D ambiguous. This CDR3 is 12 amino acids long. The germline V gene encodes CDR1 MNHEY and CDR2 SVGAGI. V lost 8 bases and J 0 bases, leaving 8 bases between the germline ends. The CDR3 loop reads CASAQSSYEQYF. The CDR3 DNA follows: TGTGCCAGCGCACAGAGCTCCTACGAGCAGTACTTC.

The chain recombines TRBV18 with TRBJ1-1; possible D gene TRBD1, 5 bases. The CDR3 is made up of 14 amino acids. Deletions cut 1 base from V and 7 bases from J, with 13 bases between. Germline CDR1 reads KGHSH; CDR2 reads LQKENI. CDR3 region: CASSPRAQGSEAFF. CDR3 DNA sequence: TGTGCCAGCTCACCACGAGCGCAGGGAAGTGAAGCTTTCTTT.

The CDR3 sequence is CASSYLAASSYEQYF. The CDR3 bases are TGTGCCAGCAGTTACTTAGCGGCGAGCTCCTACGAGCAGTACTTC. This chain connects TRBV6-5 to TRBJ2-7; perhaps TRBD2 as D (6 bases). CDR3 length: 15 amino acids. The germline gives CDR1 MNHEY, CDR2 SVGAGI. Trimming shortened V by 1 base and J by 0 bases, and 10 bases separated the two germline ends.

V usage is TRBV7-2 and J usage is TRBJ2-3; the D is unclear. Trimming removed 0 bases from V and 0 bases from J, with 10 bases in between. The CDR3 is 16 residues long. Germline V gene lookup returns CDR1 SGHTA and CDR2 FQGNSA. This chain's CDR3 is CASSLASRLSTDTQYF. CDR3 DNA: TGTGCCAGCAGCTTAGCTTCCCGTCTGAGCACAGATACGCAGTATTTT.

The DNA for the CDR3 is TGTGCCAGCAGTTCAACCAGGGGCCCCGGGGAGCTGTTTTTT. Translated: CASSSTRGPGELFF. The chain combines TRBV13 with TRBJ2-2; a weak D match, TRBD1 (6 bases). The CDR3 runs 14 residues. Germline V gene data show CDR1 as PRHDT and CDR2 as FYEKMQ (reference sequence). V shed 6 bases and J shed 6 bases, with 14 bases lying between them.

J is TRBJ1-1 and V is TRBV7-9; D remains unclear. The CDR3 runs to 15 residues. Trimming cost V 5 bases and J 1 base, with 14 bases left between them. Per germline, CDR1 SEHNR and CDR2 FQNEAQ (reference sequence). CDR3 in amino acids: CASSKKDRENTEAFF. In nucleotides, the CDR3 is TGTGCCAGCAGCAAAAAAGATCGGGAGAACACTGAAGCTTTCTTT.

CDR3 coding DNA: TGTGCCAGCAGCTTGAGGACAGGGGGGGTCGAGCAGTACTTC. Translating it yields CASSLRTGGVEQYF. The rearrangement joins TRBV13 to TRBJ2-7, with 10 bases aligning to TRBD1. CDR1 is PRHDT and CDR2 is FYEKMQ in the germline V gene (reference sequence). CDR3 length equals 14 residues. V was clipped by 3 bases and J by 6 bases; unmatched bases: 5.

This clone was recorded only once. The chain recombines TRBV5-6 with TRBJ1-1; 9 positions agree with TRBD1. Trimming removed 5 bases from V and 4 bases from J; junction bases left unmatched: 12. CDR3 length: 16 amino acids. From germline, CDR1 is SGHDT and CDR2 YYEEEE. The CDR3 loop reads CASSKQGAHRLTEAFF. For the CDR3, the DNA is TGTGCCAGCAGTAAACAGGGGGCGCATCGCCTCACTGAAGCTTTCTTT.

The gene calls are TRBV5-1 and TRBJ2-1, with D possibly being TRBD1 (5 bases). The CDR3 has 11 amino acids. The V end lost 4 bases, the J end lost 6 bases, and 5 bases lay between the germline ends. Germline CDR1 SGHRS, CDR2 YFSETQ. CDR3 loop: CASSQGNEQFF. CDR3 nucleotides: TGCGCCAGCAGCCAGGGCAATGAGCAGTTCTTC.

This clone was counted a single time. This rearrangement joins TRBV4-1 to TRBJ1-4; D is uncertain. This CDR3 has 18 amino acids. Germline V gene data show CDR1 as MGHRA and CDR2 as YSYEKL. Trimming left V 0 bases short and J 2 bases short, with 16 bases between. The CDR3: CASSQDRPGISTNEKLFF. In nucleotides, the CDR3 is TGCGCCAGCAGCCAAGACCGTCCGGGAATCAGTACTAATGAAAAACTGTTTTTT.

The CDR3, as DNA: TGTGCCAGCAGCCCCTATTACATGACAGGGACCTTCTACAATGAGCAGTTCTTC. It encodes CASSPYYMTGTFYNEQFF. V usage is TRBV5-6 and J usage is TRBJ2-1; TRBD1 agrees at 7 bases. The junction had 16 bases not matched to a gene; V was cut back by 4 bases and J by 3 bases. The CDR3 is 18 residues long. CDR1 and CDR2 from the germline V gene are SGHDT and YYEEEE. Together with reference TRBV5-6 and TRBJ2-1, the CDR3 gives the full variable domain: DAGVTQSPTHLIKTRGQQVTLRCSPKSGHDTVSWYQQALGQGPQFIFQYYEEEERQRGNFPDRFSGHQFPNYSSELNVNALLLGDSALYLCASSPYYMTGTFYNEQFFGPGTRLTVL.

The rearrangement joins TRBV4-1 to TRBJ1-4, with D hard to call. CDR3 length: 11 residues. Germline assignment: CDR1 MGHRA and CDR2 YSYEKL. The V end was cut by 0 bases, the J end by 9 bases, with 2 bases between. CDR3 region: CASSQDKKLFF. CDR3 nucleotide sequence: TGCGCCAGCAGCCAAGATAAAAAACTGTTTTTT.

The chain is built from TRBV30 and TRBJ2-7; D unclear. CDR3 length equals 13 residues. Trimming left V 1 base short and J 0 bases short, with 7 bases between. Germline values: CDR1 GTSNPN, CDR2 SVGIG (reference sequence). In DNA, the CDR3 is TGTGCCTGGAGTGGCAGCGCCTCCTACGAGCAGTACTTC. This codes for CAWSGSASYEQYF.

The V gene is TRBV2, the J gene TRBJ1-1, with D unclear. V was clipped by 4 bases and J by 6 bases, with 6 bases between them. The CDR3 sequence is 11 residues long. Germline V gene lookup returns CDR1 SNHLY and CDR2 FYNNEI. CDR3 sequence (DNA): TGTGCCAGCAGTGGAGGTTCTGAAGCTTTCTTT. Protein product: CASSGGSEAFF.

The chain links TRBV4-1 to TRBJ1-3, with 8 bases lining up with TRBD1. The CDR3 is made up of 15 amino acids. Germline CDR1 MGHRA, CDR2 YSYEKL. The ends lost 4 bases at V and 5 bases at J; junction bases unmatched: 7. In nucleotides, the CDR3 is TGCGCCAGCAGCCTTGACGGACAGGGTAGAAACACCATATATTTT. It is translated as CASSLDGQGRNTIYF.